Shown below are 21 T cell receptor beta chains from a single sample sequenced in a study of monozygotic twins with inflammatory bowel disease. TCRdb re-called the 5' RACE reads and shows each CDR3 protein once, DNA omitted. This sample lists 420,000 or so distinct CDR3 sequences; its ten largest clones have around 2.5%. The sequenced sample consisted of blood. The receptors come from a human donor with ulcerative colitis or Crohn's disease, or a healthy co-twin of an affected twin (not recorded which).

This chain links TRBV5-1 with TRBJ2-3; TCRdb's D gene call, TRBD2, goes unchecked for lack of DNA. From germline, CDR1 is SGHRS and CDR2 YFSETQ. The CDR3 is 15 residues long. CDR3 sequence reads: CASSPELAGGDTQYF.

J is TRBJ1-2 and V is TRBV5-1; TCRdb designates TRBD1, a call that cannot be tested without DNA. Germline assignment: CDR1 SGHRS and CDR2 YFSETQ. CDR3 length equals 13 residues. The CDR3 protein is CASNHGQGYGYTF.

The rearrangement links TRBV3-1 to TRBJ2-3; TCRdb reports TRBD2, a call that lacks DNA to check it against. The CDR3 runs 15 residues. From germline, CDR1 is LGHDT and CDR2 YNNKEL (reference sequence). CDR3 amino acids: CASSRTTSGTDTQYF.

The V gene is TRBV4-2, the J gene TRBJ2-7; TCRdb outputs TRBD1, but without DNA this stays unchecked. Germline lookup yields CDR1 LGHNA and CDR2 YNFKEQ. This CDR3 is 16 amino acids long. The chain's CDR3 is CASSQDLAGGFYEQYF.

The chain has TRBV7-2 and TRBJ1-3; the TCRdb D gene call, TRBD1, has no DNA to confirm it. Looked up from germline, CDR1 is SGHTA and CDR2 is FQGNSA. The CDR3 totals 15 residues. The CDR3 region is CASSLQGATGNTIYF.

This sequence joins TRBV7-7 and TRBJ2-5; TCRdb picks TRBD1, but there is no DNA to check that call. The germline V gene has CDR1 SSHAT and CDR2 FNYEAQ (reference sequence). The CDR3 covers 16 residues. The CDR3 region is CASSLQAGAEKETQYF.

V and J are TRBV24-1 and TRBJ2-1; TCRdb names TRBD2, which stays unverified in the absence of DNA. The CDR3 length is 15 residues. The germline gives CDR1 KGHDR, CDR2 SFDVKD. CDR3 residues: CATSDGLAGLNEQFF.

The chain recombines TRBV20-1 with TRBJ1-4. CDR1 and CDR2 from the germline V gene are DFQATT and SNEGSKA (reference sequence). This CDR3 is built from 14 residues. The CDR3 region is CSAAKGMPHEKLFF.

The chain combines TRBV13 with TRBJ2-7; TCRdb names TRBD1, which stays unverified in the absence of DNA. From germline, CDR1 is PRHDT and CDR2 FYEKMQ (reference sequence). This CDR3 contains 14 residues. This chain's CDR3 is CASSPGQGQYEQYF.

The genes are TRBV9 and TRBJ1-4. This CDR3 contains 14 residues. CDR1 is SGDLS and CDR2 is YYNGEE in the germline V gene. The CDR3 here is CASSVRESNEKLFF.

The chain combines TRBV20-1 with TRBJ2-5. CDR1 is DFQATT and CDR2 is SNEGSKA in the germline V gene (reference sequence). CDR3 size: 15 residues. The CDR3 here is CSARDWKGYQETQYF.

The J gene is TRBJ2-3, the V gene TRBV5-1; the D call from TCRdb, TRBD1, cannot be confirmed without DNA. Germline loops: CDR1 SGHRS, CDR2 YFSETQ. The CDR3 has 14 residues. The CDR3 here is CASSRTGATDTQYF.

The chain couples TRBV5-1 to TRBJ1-2; TCRdb returns TRBD1, unconfirmable since there is no DNA. The CDR3 contains 16 residues. Per germline, CDR1 SGHRS and CDR2 YFSETQ. The CDR3: CASSLVVTGSGYGYTF. Complete variable domain (other parts from reference TRBV5-1 and TRBJ1-2): KAGVTQTPRYLIKTRGQQVTLSCSPISGHRSVSWYQQTPGQGLQFLFEYFSETQRNKGNFPGRFSGRQFSNSRSEMNVSTLELGDSALYLCASSLVVTGSGYGYTFGSGTRLTVV.

This chain links TRBV10-3 with TRBJ2-7; without DNA, the TCRdb call of TRBD1 cannot be checked. The germline V gene has CDR1 ENHRY and CDR2 SYGVKD. This CDR3 region has 15 residues. The CDR3 loop reads CAISSGQGGLYEQYF.

This rearrangement joins TRBV3-1 to TRBJ2-4; TCRdb outputs TRBD2, but without DNA this stays unchecked. Germline CDR1 reads LGHDT; CDR2 reads YNNKEL (reference sequence). The CDR3 is 17 amino acids. CDR3 sequence reads: CASSQDIRESGKNIQYF. The full variable domain, with the rest looked up from reference TRBV3-1 and TRBJ2-4, is DTAVSQTPKYLVTQMGNDKSIKCEQNLGHDTMYWYKQDSKKFLKIMFSYNNKELIINETVPNRFSPKSPDKAHLNLHINSLELGDSAVYFCASSQDIRESGKNIQYFGAGTRLSVL.

The chain links TRBV10-3 to TRBJ2-5; TCRdb returns TRBD1, unconfirmable since there is no DNA. Germline V CDR1 and CDR2: ENHRY, SYGVKD. The CDR3 contains 15 residues. The CDR3 protein is CAISESRGRGETQYF.

The V and J genes are TRBV7-9 and TRBJ1-1. The CDR3 is made up of 12 amino acids. Germline assignment: CDR1 SEHNR and CDR2 FQNEAQ (reference sequence). The CDR3 region is CASSLVGLGAFF.

V and J are TRBV7-9 and TRBJ1-2. CDR1 and CDR2 (germline): SEHNR, FQNEAQ (reference sequence). This CDR3 spans 15 amino acids. The chain's CDR3 is CASSFGEGTSYGYTF. Full variable domain (missing parts from reference TRBV7-9 and TRBJ1-2): DTGVSQNPRHKITKRGQNVTFRCDPISEHNRLYWYRQTLGQGPEFLTYFQNEAQLEKSRLLSDRFSAERPKGSFSTLEIQRTEQGDSAMYLCASSFGEGTSYGYTFGSGTRLTVV.

The chain couples TRBV20-1 to TRBJ2-1; TCRdb gives TRBD2 as the D gene, but with no DNA this cannot be confirmed. Germline V lookup: CDR1 DFQATT, CDR2 SNEGSKA (reference sequence). The CDR3 is made up of 14 amino acids. This CDR3 is CSALGGAPYNEQFF.

The chain links TRBV5-1 to TRBJ2-7. Germline V gene sequence: CDR1 SGHRS, CDR2 YFSETQ. The CDR3 extends over 12 amino acids. The CDR3: CASRMTTYEQYF.

This sequence joins TRBV5-1 and TRBJ2-1. There are 14 residues in the CDR3. Per the germline V gene, CDR1 is SGHRS and CDR2 is YFSETQ. CDR3 region: CASSLEHNYNEQFF.